The 3 T cell receptor beta chains below all came from one sample that was sequenced in a study of blood T cell repertoires in COVID-19. Libraries were prepared by immunoSEQ multiplex PCR; TCRdb keeps only in-frame clonotypes and omits some of them. The sample shows over 90,000 clones, about 87% of them seen only once. The sequenced material came from peripheral blood. The receptors stem from a man in his fifties with active or convalescent COVID-19.

The chain has TRBV7-9 and TRBJ2-1; 9 bases fit TRBD1. This CDR3 comprises 15 residues. Germline trimming cut 5 bases from V and 7 bases from J; bases unmatched to any gene: 9. Germline-derived CDR1 and CDR2 are SEHNR and FQNEAQ (reference sequence). DNA of the CDR3: TGTGCCAGCAGCCCCAGGACAGGGGACGGTAATGAGCAGTTCTTC. Its protein product is CASSPRTGDGNEQFF.

The CDR3 spells CASSQSGGAGDTQYF. The CDR3, as DNA: TGTGCCAGCAGCCAAAGCGGGGGGGCCGGAGATACGCAGTATTTT. The V gene is TRBV7-9, the J gene TRBJ2-3, with TRBD2 matching 10 bases. The germline gives CDR1 SEHNR, CDR2 FQNEAQ (reference sequence). The CDR3 has 15 amino acids. The V gene end was trimmed by 5 bases and the J gene end by 5 bases; junction bases not matched to a gene: 7.

The chain uses TRBV7-6 and TRBJ1-3; D is possibly TRBD1 (6 bases). CDR1 SGHVS and CDR2 FNYEAQ come from the germline V gene. V was pared by 2 bases and J by 2 bases, with 7 bases between. The CDR3 consists of 14 residues. CDR3: CASSLQGTGNTIYF. The CDR3 DNA reads as TGTGCCAGCAGCTTACAGGGGACTGGAAACACCATATATTTT.